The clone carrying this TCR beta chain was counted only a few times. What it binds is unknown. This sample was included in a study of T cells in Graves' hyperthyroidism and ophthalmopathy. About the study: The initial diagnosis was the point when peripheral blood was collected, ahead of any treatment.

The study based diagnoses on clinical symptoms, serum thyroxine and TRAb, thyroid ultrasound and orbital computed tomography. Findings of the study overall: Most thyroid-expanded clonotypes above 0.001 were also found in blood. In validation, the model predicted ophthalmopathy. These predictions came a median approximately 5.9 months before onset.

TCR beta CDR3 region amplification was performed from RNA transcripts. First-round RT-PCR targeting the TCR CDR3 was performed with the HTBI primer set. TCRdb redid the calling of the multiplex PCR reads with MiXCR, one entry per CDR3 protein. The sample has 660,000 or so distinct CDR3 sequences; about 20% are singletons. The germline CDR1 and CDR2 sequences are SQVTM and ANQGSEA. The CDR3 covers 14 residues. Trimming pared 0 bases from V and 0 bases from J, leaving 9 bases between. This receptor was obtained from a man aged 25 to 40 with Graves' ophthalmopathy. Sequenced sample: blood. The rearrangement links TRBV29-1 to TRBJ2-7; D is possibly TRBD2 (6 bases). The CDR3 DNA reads TGCAGCGTTGAAGAGGAGGGAAGCTCCTACGAGCAGTACTTC. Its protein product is CSVEEEGSSYEQYF.